This T cell receptor (beta chain) is drawn from a study of T-cell memory formation after mild COVID-19. Study details: Largely, the TCR clusters proved donor specific. The study's findings and limits: The appearance of some responding clones in pre-infection memory suggested that cross-reactive memory joined. Most CD4+ clones that shrank were in CM and EM, while CD8+ ones turned up in EMRA.

This clonotype was picked up a small number of times. The antigen remains undetermined. The germline V gene encodes CDR1 SGDLS and CDR2 YYNGEE. J lost 2 bases, V lost 4 bases, and 5 bases had no gene match. The CDR3 extends over 16 amino acids. The authors produced TCR alpha and TCR beta cDNA libraries with sample barcodes and UMIs by 5'RACE using constant-segment primers. Each CDR3 protein is one row after TCRdb ran MiXCR on the 5' RACE reads. The profile covers hundreds of thousands of distinct CDR3 sequences, with roughly 13% appearing a single time and 22% taken by the ten largest. Sequencing used PBMCs or a T cell subset sorted from them (not recorded which). This chain links TRBV9 with TRBJ2-5; 13 positions agree with TRBD2. This TCR was sampled from a man younger than 35 who had mild COVID-19 (a few samples of this study predate the infection). Cell type and time point are not known. CDR3 amino acids: CASSRTSGGPQETQYF. In DNA form, the CDR3 reads TGTGCCAGCAGCCGGACTAGCGGGGGACCTCAAGAGACCCAGTACTTC.